This note documents a single T cell receptor (beta chain) sequence. It has no known antigen specificity. No clone much larger than this one lies a single base away; base qualities are absent. This record comes from a study of shared clonotypes between healthy human individuals (dated by TCRdb to the early 2020s). Describing the broader study: The cohort included three men and a couple of women between 18 and 49 years of age. To increase sequencing depth and limit assay-specific biases, different laboratories used diverse techniques to prepare libraries and sequence TCR repertoires. Blood TCR repertoires of a handful of healthy adults were deeply sequenced to estimate repertoire size and the extent of clonotype sharing between individuals. For each donor, three plates each were used for CD4 naive and CD4 memory, two plates were used for CD8 naive, and one plate was used for CD8 memory. Between about 0.8 and 9.5 billion PBMCs per donor were obtained by leukapheresis. The full study reports these points: Estimated clonotype richness was generally larger for naive than for memory subsets. Across a handful of donors, about 4.5% of naive CD4, around 3.3% of naive CD8, approximately 2.5% of memory CD4, and about 0.44% of memory CD8 clonotypes were shared. Rarefaction of sorted-subset datasets indicated incomplete sequencing despite the large sequencing depth. Sampling was restricted to blood, and TCR repertoires in tissues likely differ from the TCR repertoires found in blood. Compared with non-shared clonotypes, clonotypes shared by all four sorted-subset donors had higher generation probabilities. Pairwise subsampling led to the expectation that sequencing depth would affect the degree of clonotype sharing among donors. The genetic and exposure-history diversity represented was limited by the small number of donors.

V is pared back by 6 bases and J by 2 bases, with 23 bases lying between the germline termini. Measured from the cysteine to the phenylalanine, the CDR3 is 17 residues long. The only DNA kept is the CDR3, 51 bases in frame from the first base. CDR1 and CDR2 are read off the germline V gene as SGHTA and FQGNSA. Using the deep immunoSEQ assay, TCR CDR3 regions were amplified from genomic DNA by multiplex PCR. For each cell subset, the extracted genomic DNA was distributed evenly across all wells of several immunoSEQ 96-well plates, and each plate served as one replicate. For sorted subsets, about 200 ng genomic DNA, equal to tens of thousands of T cell genomes, was loaded into each replicate PCR. The purified libraries were quantified using a Qubit 3.0 fluorometer, sized with a Bioanalyzer 2100, and then quantified again using the KAPA Library Quantification kit. Each immunoSEQ 96-well plate was sequenced on its own single-read 150-cycle Illumina NextSeq 550 flow cell. Per the authors' processing: Because the immunoSEQ output included only junctional sequences and no quality scores, the filtering could not be the same as the filtering used for full-length reads. Sequences were annotated with PyIR, a Python wrapper for IgBLAST v1.9, using IMGT germline references to assign V/J genes and CDR3. Reads were removed for weak V/J assignments (E-value above 1e-6), missing CDR3, stop codons, out-of-frame junctions, or ambiguous translated residues. V3J clonotypes were defined as sequences sharing the same inferred V gene, J gene, and CDR3 amino acid sequence. Percentage overlap between repertoires was calculated by dividing the number of shared unique clonotypes by the size of the smaller repertoire. Richness of each repertoire was evaluated using RTK rarefaction, the Chao1 estimator, and Recon v2.1 estimates of unobserved clonotypes. OLGA was used to compute generation probabilities for all TCRbeta clonotypes that the gDNA method yielded from a handful of donors. This is the immuneACCESS table as TCRdb keeps it, with only in-frame sequences that have V and J called. A part of the clones is gone; compared with another copy, unresolved V genes explain less than half, and the rest is unexplained. V and J calls and clone size are copied from that table; D and trimming were computed from the DNA. The sample data list about 1.1 million clones, and around 78% of these were observed just once. The top ten clones comprise approximately 0.52% of the sample.

Healthy HIV-negative adults with no recently reported acute infections or vaccinations were included as donors. Every donor was a Caucasian adult living in Nashville, Tennessee, USA. CD4+ T cells were enriched by magnetic negative selection; naive cells were then positively selected on CD45RA, and the negative fraction formed the memory subset. Blood was collected by leukapheresis, and PBMCs were isolated by Ficoll-Histopaque density gradient centrifugation and then cryopreserved in liquid nitrogen vapor phase. Purity and quantity of every magnetically sorted T cell population were checked by analytical flow cytometry. Each sorted fraction had its genomic DNA isolated and then quantified by UV absorbance on a Nanodrop 2000c.

This receptor was taken from a man younger than 35 in good health. Some clones in this sample may be carry-over from other donors' samples. The specimen was memory CD4+ T cells from PBMCs. The cell subset or site label, read with the paper, signifies: CD45RA-negative fraction. The receptor chain draws on TRBV7-2 and TRBJ2-7; TRBD2 is a weak D gene call, 6 bases matching. The sequenced DNA: TGTGCCAGCAGACAGGCGCACACCGGGACTGGCACCTACGAGCAGTACTTC. The resulting protein is CASRQAHTGTGTYEQYF.